Reported below is one TCR beta chain. Other DNA sequences of this sample code for an identical CDR3. The data stem from a study of blood T cell repertoires in COVID-19. Study background: T cells, B-cell-depleted T cells, or PBMCs provided the cDNA or gDNA that served as material.

Original processing notes: Amplification of reference gene primers provided the estimated nucleated cell counts. This table comes from immunoSEQ multiplex PCR, and its TCRdb copy is limited to in-frame clones, with some not included. D and trimming were read from the DNA, whereas the V and J calls and clone size are those reported in that table. The sample shows approximately 90,000 clones, 70% to 90% of them seen only once. This clonotype was sampled from a human donor in a cohort sampled during active COVID-19. Sequences were obtained from peripheral blood.

CDR3: CASSLQGGYTF. The CDR3 coding sequence is TGTGCCAGCAGTTTACAGGGAGGCTACACCTTC. The chain uses TRBV12-3 or TRBV12-4 and TRBJ1-2; perhaps TRBD1 as D (5 bases). V was cut by 2 bases and J by 8 bases, with 6 bases left in between. The CDR3 is 11 amino acids.